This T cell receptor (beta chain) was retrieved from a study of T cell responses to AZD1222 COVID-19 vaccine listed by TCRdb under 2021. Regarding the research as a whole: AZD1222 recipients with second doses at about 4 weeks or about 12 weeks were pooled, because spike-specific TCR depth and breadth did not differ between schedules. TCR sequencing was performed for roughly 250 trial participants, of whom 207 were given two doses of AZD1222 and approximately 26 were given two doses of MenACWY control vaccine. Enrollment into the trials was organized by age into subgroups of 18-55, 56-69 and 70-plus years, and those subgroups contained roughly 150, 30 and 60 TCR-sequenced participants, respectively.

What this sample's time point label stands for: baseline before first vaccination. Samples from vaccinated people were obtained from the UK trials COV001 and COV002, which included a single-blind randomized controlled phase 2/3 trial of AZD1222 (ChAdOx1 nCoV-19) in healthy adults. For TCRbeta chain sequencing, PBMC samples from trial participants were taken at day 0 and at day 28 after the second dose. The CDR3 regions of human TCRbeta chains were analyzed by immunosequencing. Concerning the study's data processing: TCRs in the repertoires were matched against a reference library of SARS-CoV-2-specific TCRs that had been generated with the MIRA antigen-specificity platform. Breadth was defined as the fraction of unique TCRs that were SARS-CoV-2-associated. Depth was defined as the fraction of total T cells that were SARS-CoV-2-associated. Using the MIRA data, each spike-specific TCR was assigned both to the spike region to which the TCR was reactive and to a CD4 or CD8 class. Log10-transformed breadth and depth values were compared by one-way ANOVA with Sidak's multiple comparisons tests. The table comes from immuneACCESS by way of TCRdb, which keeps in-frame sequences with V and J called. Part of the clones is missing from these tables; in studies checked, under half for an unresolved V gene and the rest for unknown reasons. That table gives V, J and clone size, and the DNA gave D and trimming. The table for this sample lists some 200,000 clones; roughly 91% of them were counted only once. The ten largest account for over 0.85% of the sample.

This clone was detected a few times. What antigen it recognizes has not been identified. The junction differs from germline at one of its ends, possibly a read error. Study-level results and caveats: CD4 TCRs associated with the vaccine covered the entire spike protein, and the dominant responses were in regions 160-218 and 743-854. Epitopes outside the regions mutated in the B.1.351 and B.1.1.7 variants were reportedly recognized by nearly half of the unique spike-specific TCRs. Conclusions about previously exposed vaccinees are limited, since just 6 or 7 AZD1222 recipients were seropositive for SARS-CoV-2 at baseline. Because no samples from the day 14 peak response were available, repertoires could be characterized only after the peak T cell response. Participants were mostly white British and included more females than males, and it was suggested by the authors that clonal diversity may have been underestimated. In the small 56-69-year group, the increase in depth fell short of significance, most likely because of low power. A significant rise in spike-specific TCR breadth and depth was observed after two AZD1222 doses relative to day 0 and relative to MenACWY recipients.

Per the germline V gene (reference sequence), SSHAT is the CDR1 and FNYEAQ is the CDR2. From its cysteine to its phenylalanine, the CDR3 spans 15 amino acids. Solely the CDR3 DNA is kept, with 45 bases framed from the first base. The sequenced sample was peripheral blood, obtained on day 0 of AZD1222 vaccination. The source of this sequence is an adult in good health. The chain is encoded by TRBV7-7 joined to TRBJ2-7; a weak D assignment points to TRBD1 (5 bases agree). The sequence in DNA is TGTGCTAGCAGCCTCGGCCCGGACACAACCTACGAGCAGTACTTC. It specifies CASSLGPDTTYEQYF.